What follows are 14 T cell receptor beta chains derived from one specimen sequenced in a study of T cell responses to AZD1222 COVID-19 vaccine. Profiling relied on immunoSEQ multiplex PCR, and the TCRdb table lists in-frame clones only, not all of them. The repertoire has under 150,000 clones, roughly 90% of them found once; the top ten carry 3% to 3.5%. The sequenced sample was peripheral blood, obtained on day 0 of AZD1222 vaccination. Source of these receptors: an adult in good health.

This clone was counted at least ten times. The chain has TRBV24-1 and TRBJ1-4; unclear D gene. The CDR3 runs 12 residues. V was clipped by 2 bases and J by 10 bases, with 7 bases between them. Germline lookup yields CDR1 KGHDR and CDR2 SFDVKD. The CDR3 nucleotides are TGTGCCACCAGTGATTCCGCGGGAAAACTGTTTTTT. Translation: CATSDSAGKLFF.

This sequence joins TRBV6-5 and TRBJ1-1, with D possibly matching TRBD1 (5 bases). The length of the CDR3 is 13 residues. Germline V lookup: CDR1 MNHEY, CDR2 SVGAGI. V gave up 2 bases and J gave up 1 base, with 5 bases separating them. DNA of the CDR3: TGTGCCAGCAGTTACGGGGGGAACACTGAAGCTTTCTTT. This sequence encodes CASSYGGNTEAFF.

This clone has just one count. This chain connects TRBV9 to TRBJ1-3; the match to TRBD1 covers 10 bases. Germline loops: CDR1 SGDLS, CDR2 YYNGEE. V lost 0 bases to trimming and J lost 1 base; unmatched junction nucleotides: 10. The CDR3 has 19 residues. CDR3 residues: CASSVGLGGQGVSGNTIYF. DNA of the CDR3: TGTGCCAGCAGCGTAGGTCTGGGCGGACAGGGGGTTTCTGGAAACACCATATATTTT.

The chain links TRBV3-1 (or the pseudogene TRBV3-2) to TRBJ1-3; D call uncertain. Trimming cost V 1 base and J 0 bases, with 10 bases left between them. CDR3 length: 16 residues. CDR1 LGHDT and CDR2 YNNKEL come from the germline V gene (reference sequence). The CDR3: CASSQGEAASGNTIYF. The CDR3 DNA reads TGTGCCAGCAGCCAAGGAGAGGCAGCCTCTGGAAACACCATATATTTT.

The V call is TRBV9, the J call TRBJ1-2; D unresolved. The V gene's germline CDR1 is SGDLS and CDR2 YYNGEE. CDR3 size: 11 residues. Trimming took 5 bases from V and 4 from J, leaving 6 bases between them. Written as DNA, the CDR3 is TGTGCCAGCAGGTCCCCCTATGGCTACACCTTC. Translated: CASRSPYGYTF.

The chain is built from TRBV7-2 and TRBJ1-4; D is undetermined. This CDR3 spans 14 amino acids. In germline, CDR1 is SGHTA, CDR2 FQGNSA. Trimming pared 1 base from V and 7 bases from J, leaving 10 bases between. In nucleotides, the CDR3 is TGTGCCAGCAGCTTAGTCGTGAGAAGTGAAAAACTGTTTTTT. This encodes CASSLVVRSEKLFF.

The chain is built from TRBV11-2 and TRBJ2-5; 9 nucleotides align to TRBD1. This CDR3 spans 15 amino acids. Trimming at V came to 5 bases and at J to 5 bases, leaving 9 bases not matched to a gene. The germline V gene encodes CDR1 SGHAT and CDR2 FQNNGV. DNA of the CDR3: TGTGCCAGCAGCCCGGACAGGGGAGAAGGGGAGACCCAGTACTTC. Protein sequence: CASSPDRGEGETQYF.

The V gene is TRBV27, the J gene TRBJ1-5; tentatively, D is TRBD1 (5 bases). V lost 8 bases and J lost 6, with 11 bases in between. This CDR3 region has 12 residues. Per germline, CDR1 MNHEY and CDR2 SMNVEV (reference sequence). The CDR3 nucleotides are TGTGCCAGCGCGGCCGGGGGTCAGCCCCAGCATTTT. Translated: CASAAGGQPQHF.

The gene calls are TRBV19 and TRBJ2-5; TRBD2 matches 13 bases. The V segment lost 6 bases and the J segment 5 bases; nucleotides outside the gene matches: 6. CDR3 length: 15 amino acids. Germline V gives CDR1 LNHDA, CDR2 SQIVND (reference sequence). CDR3 amino acids: CASSRGLAGVETQYF. The CDR3 nucleotides are TGTGCCAGTAGCCGAGGACTAGCGGGAGTGGAGACCCAGTACTTC.

Here the CDR3 DNA reads TGTGCCAGCAGTGAAAGGAGGGGATCGGGCTACACCTTC. Residues: CASSERRGSGYTF. The rearrangement uses TRBV6-1 and TRBJ1-2; perhaps TRBD1 as D (5 bases). V lost 2 bases and J lost 8, with 12 bases in between. From germline, CDR1 is MNHNS and CDR2 SASEGT. The CDR3 has 13 residues.

This chain links TRBV30 with TRBJ1-4; D not resolved. There are 14 residues in the CDR3. Trimming shortened V by 0 bases and J by 4 bases, and 9 bases separated the two germline ends. Germline loops: CDR1 GTSNPN, CDR2 SVGIG (reference sequence). The CDR3 DNA reads as TGTGCCTGGAGTGTTCCCCGGTATAATGAAAAACTGTTTTTT. Its translation: CAWSVPRYNEKLFF.

CDR3 sequence reads: CTSSHPGTSGRASGELFF. The CDR3 DNA reads as TGCACCAGCAGCCACCCCGGGACTAGCGGGAGGGCCTCGGGGGAGCTGTTTTTT. This chain joins TRBV1 and TRBJ2-2; the table's D call, TRBD2, was not checked against the DNA. TRBV1 corresponds to a pseudogene. CDR3 size: 18 residues.

This sequence joins TRBV30 and TRBJ1-6; no definite D call. This CDR3 is built from 14 residues. Trimming shortened V by 0 bases and J by 14 bases, and 17 bases separated the two germline ends. In germline, CDR1 is GTSNPN, CDR2 SVGIG (reference sequence). The CDR3 bases are TGTGCCTGGAGTGTACGGGGAGGAGGGCGAGCCCTCCACTTT. Encoded protein: CAWSVRGGGRALHF.

This chain links TRBV6-2 or TRBV6-3 with TRBJ2-7, with 14 positions matching TRBD2. Germline V gives CDR1 MNHEY, CDR2 SVGEGT. The V gene end was trimmed by 4 bases and the J gene end by 4 bases; junction bases not matched to a gene: 6. The CDR3 sequence is 16 residues long. CDR3 nucleotide sequence: TGTGCCAGCAGTTTGCAGGGACTAGCGGGAGTATACGAGCAGTACTTC. It yields the protein CASSLQGLAGVYEQYF.